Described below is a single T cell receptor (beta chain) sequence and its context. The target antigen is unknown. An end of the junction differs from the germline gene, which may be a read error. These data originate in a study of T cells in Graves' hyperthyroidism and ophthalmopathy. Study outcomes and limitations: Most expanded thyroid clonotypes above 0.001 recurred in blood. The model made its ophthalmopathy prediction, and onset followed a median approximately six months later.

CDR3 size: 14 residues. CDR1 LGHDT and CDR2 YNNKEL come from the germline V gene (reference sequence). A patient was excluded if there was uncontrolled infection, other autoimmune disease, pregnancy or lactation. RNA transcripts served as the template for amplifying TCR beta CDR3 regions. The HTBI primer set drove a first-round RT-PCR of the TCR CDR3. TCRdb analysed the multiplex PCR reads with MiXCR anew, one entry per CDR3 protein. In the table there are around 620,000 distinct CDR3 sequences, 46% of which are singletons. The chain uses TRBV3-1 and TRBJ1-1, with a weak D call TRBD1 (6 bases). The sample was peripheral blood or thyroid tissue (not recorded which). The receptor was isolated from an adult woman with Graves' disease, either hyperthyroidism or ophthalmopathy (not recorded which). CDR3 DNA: TGTGCCAGCAGCCAAGACGGGGGCGGCACTGCAGCTTTCTTT. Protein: CASSQDGGGTAAFF.